These 4 T cell receptor beta chains were all obtained from the same sample, sequenced in a study of blood T cell repertoires in COVID-19. Sequencing used immunoSEQ multiplex PCR; TCRdb keeps in-frame clones, though not all of them. The sample shows some 55,000 clones, 77% of them seen only once. Sample: peripheral blood. These receptors all come from a man between 70 and 80 years old with active or convalescent COVID-19.

The CDR3: CASSSPQPGQGGELFF. As DNA, the CDR3 is TGTGCCAGCAGCTCGCCCCAACCCGGGCAGGGCGGGGAGCTGTTTTTT. This chain links TRBV7-3 with TRBJ2-2; perhaps TRBD1 as D (5 bases). The ends were cut back, 4 bases at V and 7 bases at J, with 19 bases in the middle. Per germline, CDR1 SGHTA and CDR2 FQGTGA. The length of the CDR3 is 16 residues.

This clone was seen more than once but under ten times. The V and J genes are TRBV10-3 and TRBJ1-2; TRBD1 agrees at 10 bases. The CDR3 spans 16 residues. Trimming cost V 3 bases and J 4 bases; bases outside gene matches: 8. CDR1 and CDR2 (germline): ENHRY, SYGVKD. The CDR3 nucleotides are TGTGCCATCAGTGACCCGGGCGGGACAGGGGCCTATGGCTACACCTTC. Translated, it gives CAISDPGGTGAYGYTF.

This rearrangement joins TRBV18 to TRBJ1-1, with 7 bases that match TRBD1. Germline CDR1 is KGHSH and CDR2 is LQKENI. There are 14 residues in the CDR3. V trimming: 6 bases; J trimming: 1 base; junction bases outside the gene matches: 5. CDR3 amino acids: CASSRDRANTEAFF. In nucleotides, the CDR3 is TGTGCCAGCTCTCGCGACAGGGCGAACACTGAAGCTTTCTTT. Together with reference TRBV18 and TRBJ1-1, the CDR3 gives the full variable domain: NAGVMQNPRHLVRRRGQEARLRCSPMKGHSHVYWYRQLPEEGLKFMVYLQKENIIDESGMPKERFSAEFPKEGPSILRIQQVVRGDSAAYFCASSRDRANTEAFFGQGTRLTVV.

This rearrangement joins TRBV6-2 or TRBV6-3 to TRBJ1-5; 7 nucleotides align to TRBD1. Germline CDR1 MNHEY, CDR2 SVGEGT. The CDR3 consists of 16 residues. Trimming at V came to 2 bases and at J to 7 bases, leaving 11 bases not matched to a gene. The CDR3, as DNA: TGTGCCAGCAGTTACCCCGGACAAGTGACAGGGCAGCCCCAGCATTTT. This translates into CASSYPGQVTGQPQHF.